This T cell receptor beta chain derives from a study of technical replicates of blood from several donors. Trimming cost V 6 bases and J 8 bases; bases outside gene matches: 12. CDR1 is MDHEN, CDR2 SYDVKM, per germline. The CDR3 spans 14 residues. TCRdb keeps only in-frame clones here, not all; method: immunoSEQ multiplex PCR. The table shows about 60,000 clones, with 90% to 95% occurring only once. The chain links TRBV28 to TRBJ1-2; 7 bases are shared with TRBD1. The source material was PBMCs. This sequence was found in a human donor in good health. Some clones in this sample may be carry-over from other donors' samples. CDR3 loop: CASRPDTGVGGYTF. The CDR3, as DNA: TGTGCCAGCAGACCCGATACAGGGGTGGGAGGCTACACCTTC.